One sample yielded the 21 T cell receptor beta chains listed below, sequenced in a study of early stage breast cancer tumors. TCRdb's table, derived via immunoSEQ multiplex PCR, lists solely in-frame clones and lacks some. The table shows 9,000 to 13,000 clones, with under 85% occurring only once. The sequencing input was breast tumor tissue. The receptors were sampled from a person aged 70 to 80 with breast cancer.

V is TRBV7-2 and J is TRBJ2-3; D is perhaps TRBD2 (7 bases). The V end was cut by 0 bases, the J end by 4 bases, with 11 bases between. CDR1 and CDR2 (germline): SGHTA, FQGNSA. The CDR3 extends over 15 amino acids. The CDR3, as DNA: TGTGCCAGCAGCTTAGCGGGGGGGCCCTCAGATACGCAGTATTTT. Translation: CASSLAGGPSDTQYF.

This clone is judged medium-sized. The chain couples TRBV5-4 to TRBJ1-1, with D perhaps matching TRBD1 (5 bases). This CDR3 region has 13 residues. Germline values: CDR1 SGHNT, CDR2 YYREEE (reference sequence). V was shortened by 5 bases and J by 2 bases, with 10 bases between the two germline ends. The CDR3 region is CASRVGGNTEAFF. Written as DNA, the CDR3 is TGTGCCAGCAGAGTGGGGGGTAACACTGAAGCTTTCTTT.

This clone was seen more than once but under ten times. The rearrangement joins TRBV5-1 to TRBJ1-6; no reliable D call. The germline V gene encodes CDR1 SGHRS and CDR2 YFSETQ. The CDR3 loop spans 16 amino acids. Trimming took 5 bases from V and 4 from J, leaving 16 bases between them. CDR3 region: CASSLNSGSYNSPLHF. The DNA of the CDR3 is TGCGCCAGCAGTCTAAACTCCGGGAGTTATAATTCACCCCTCCACTTT.

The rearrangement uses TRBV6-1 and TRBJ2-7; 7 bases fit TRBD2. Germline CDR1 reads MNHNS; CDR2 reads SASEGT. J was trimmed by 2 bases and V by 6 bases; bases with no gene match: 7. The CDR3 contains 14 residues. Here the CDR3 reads CASRPLGRAYEQYF. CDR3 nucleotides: TGTGCCAGCAGGCCACTAGGGAGGGCCTACGAGCAGTACTTC.

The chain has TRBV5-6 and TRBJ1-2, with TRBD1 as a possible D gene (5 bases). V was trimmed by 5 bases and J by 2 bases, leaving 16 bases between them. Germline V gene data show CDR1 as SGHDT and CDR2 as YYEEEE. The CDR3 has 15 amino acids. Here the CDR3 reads CASSQGLGANYGYTF. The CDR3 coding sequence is TGTGCCAGCAGTCAAGGACTAGGGGCGAACTATGGCTACACCTTC.

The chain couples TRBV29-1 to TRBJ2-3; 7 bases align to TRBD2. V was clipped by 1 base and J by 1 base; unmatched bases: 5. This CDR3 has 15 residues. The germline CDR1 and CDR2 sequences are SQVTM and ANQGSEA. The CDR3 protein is CSVEGGGSGTDTQYF. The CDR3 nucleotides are TGCAGCGTTGAAGGTGGCGGGAGCGGCACAGATACGCAGTATTTT.

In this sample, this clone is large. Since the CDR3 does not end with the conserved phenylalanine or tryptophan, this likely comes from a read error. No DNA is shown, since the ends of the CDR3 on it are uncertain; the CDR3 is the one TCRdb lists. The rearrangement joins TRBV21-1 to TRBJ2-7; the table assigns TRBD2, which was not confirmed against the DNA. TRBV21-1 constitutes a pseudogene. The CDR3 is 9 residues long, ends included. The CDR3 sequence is CASSKSGGS.

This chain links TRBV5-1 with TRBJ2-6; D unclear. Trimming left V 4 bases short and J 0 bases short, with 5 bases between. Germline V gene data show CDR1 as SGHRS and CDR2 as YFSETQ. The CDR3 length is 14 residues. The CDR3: CASSLSSGANVLTF. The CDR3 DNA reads TGCGCCAGCAGCCTTAGCTCTGGGGCCAACGTCCTGACTTTC.

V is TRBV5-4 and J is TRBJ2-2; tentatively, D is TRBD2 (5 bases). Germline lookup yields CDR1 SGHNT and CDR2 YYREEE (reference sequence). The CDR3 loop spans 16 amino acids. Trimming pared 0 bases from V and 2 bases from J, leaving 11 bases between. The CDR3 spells CASSLAGLQNTGELFF. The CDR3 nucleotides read TGTGCCAGCAGCTTGGCCGGACTCCAAAACACCGGGGAGCTGTTTTTT.

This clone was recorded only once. The CDR3 nucleotides are TGTGCCAGCTCATCAATCGCGGGGAATGAAAAACTGTTTTTT. It yields the protein CASSSIAGNEKLFF. The chain carries TRBV18 and TRBJ1-4, with unresolved D. Germline V gene data show CDR1 as KGHSH and CDR2 as LQKENI. This CDR3 has 14 amino acids. V was clipped by 5 bases and J by 5 bases, with 12 bases between them. Supplemented by reference TRBV18 and TRBJ1-4, the full variable domain reads NAGVMQNPRHLVRRRGQEARLRCSPMKGHSHVYWYRQLPEEGLKFMVYLQKENIIDESGMPKERFSAEFPKEGPSILRIQQVVRGDSAAYFCASSSIAGNEKLFFGSGTQLSVL.

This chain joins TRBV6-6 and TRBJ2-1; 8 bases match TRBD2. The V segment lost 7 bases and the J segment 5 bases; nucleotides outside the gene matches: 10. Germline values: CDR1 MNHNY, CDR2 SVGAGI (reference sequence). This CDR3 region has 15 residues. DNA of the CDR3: TGTGCCAGCACCTCACAGACTAGCGCCAACAATGAGCAGTTCTTC. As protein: CASTSQTSANNEQFF.

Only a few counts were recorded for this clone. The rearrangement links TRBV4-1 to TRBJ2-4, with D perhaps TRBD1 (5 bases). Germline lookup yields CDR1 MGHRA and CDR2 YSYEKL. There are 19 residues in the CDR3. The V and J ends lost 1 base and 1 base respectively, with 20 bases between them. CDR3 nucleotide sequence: TGCGCCAGCAGCCAAGGCACGGACATAGGTTTCGGCGCCAAAAACATTCAGTACTTC. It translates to CASSQGTDIGFGAKNIQYF.

The chain's CDR3 is CASSSGQGNYGYTF. The CDR3 DNA sequence: TGTGCCAGCAGTTCAGGACAGGGGAACTATGGCTACACCTTC. This chain uses TRBV28 with TRBJ1-2, with 9 bases matching TRBD1. The CDR3 is made up of 14 amino acids. The germline V gene has CDR1 MDHEN and CDR2 SYDVKM. Trimming cost V 4 bases and J 2 bases; bases outside gene matches: 2.

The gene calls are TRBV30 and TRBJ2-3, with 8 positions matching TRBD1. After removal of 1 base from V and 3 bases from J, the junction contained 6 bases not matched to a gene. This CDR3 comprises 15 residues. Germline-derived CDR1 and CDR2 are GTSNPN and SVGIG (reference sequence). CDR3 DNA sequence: TGTGCCTGGAGTGAACCCGGACAGGGTACAGATACGCAGTATTTT. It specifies CAWSEPGQGTDTQYF. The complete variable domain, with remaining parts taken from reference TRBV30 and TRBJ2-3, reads SQTIHQWPATLVQPVGSPLSLECTVEGTSNPNLYWYRQAAGRGLQLLFYSVGIGQISSEVPQNLSASRPQDRQFILSSKKLLLSDSGFYLCAWSEPGQGTDTQYFGPGTRLTVL.

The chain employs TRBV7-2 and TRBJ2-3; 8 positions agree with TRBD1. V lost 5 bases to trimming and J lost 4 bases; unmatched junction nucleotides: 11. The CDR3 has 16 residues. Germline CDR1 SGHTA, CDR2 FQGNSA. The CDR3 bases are TGTGCCAGCAGCCCAGCTTGGACAGGGAACCCAGATACGCAGTATTTT. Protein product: CASSPAWTGNPDTQYF.

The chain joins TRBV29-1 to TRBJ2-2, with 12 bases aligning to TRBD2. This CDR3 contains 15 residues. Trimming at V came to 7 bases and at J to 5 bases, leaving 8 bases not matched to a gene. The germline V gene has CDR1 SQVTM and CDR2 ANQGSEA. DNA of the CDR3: TGCAGCGCCCGGACTAGCGGGATGAGTACCGGGGAGCTGTTTTTT. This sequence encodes CSARTSGMSTGELFF.

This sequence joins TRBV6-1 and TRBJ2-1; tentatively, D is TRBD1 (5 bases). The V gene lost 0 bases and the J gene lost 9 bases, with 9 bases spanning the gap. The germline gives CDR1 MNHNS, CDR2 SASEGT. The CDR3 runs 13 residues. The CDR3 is CASSEARQGEQFF. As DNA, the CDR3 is TGTGCCAGCAGTGAAGCTAGGCAGGGTGAGCAGTTCTTC.

The CDR3 DNA reads as TGTGCCAGCTCACTAGCGGGAGGTTACGAGCAGTACTTC. It specifies CASSLAGGYEQYF. V is TRBV2 and J is TRBJ2-7; 12 bases are shared with TRBD2. The V gene end was trimmed by 8 bases and the J gene end by 4 bases; junction bases not matched to a gene: 3. Germline V gives CDR1 SNHLY, CDR2 FYNNEI. The CDR3 loop spans 13 amino acids.

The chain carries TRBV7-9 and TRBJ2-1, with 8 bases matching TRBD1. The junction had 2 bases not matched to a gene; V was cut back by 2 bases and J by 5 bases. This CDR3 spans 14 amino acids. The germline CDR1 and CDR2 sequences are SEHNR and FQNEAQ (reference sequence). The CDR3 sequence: CASSLRDRNNEQFF. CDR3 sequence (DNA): TGTGCCAGCAGCTTAAGGGACAGGAACAATGAGCAGTTCTTC. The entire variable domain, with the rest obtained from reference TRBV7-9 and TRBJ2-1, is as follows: DTGVSQNPRHKITKRGQNVTFRCDPISEHNRLYWYRQTLGQGPEFLTYFQNEAQLEKSRLLSDRFSAERPKGSFSTLEIQRTEQGDSAMYLCASSLRDRNNEQFFGPGTRLTVL.

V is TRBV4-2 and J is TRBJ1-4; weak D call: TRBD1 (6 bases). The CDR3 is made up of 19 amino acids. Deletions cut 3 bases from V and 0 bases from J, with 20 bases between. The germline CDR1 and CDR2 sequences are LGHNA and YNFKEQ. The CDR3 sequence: CASSHNRDKDFSTNEKLFF. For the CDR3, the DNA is TGTGCCAGCAGCCATAACCGGGACAAGGATTTTTCAACTAATGAAAAACTGTTTTTT.

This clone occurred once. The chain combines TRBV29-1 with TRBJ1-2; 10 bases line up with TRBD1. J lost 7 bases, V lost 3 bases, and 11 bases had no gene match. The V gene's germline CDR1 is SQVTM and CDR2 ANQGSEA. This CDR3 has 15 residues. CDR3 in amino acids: CSVEARRQGAAGYTF. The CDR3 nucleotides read TGCAGCGTTGAGGCAAGGAGACAGGGGGCTGCTGGCTACACCTTC.